Following are 19 T cell receptor beta chains from one sample sequenced in a study of untreated major depressive disorder. Generated by immunoSEQ multiplex PCR, the TCRdb table keeps only in-frame clones and is missing some. The sample yields about 21,000 clones, roughly nine tenths seen once. Sequencing was carried out using CD4+ T cells from PBMCs. The receptors were sampled from a woman aged 40 to 55 in good health.

The rearrangement joins TRBV29-1 to TRBJ1-1; possible D gene TRBD1, 5 bases. This CDR3 region has 15 residues. V was cut by 5 bases and J by 1 base, with 17 bases left in between. Looked up from germline, CDR1 is SQVTM and CDR2 is ANQGSEA. CDR3 sequence: CSVTRDSGGNTEAFF. The CDR3 coding sequence is TGCAGCGTTACGAGAGACAGTGGGGGGAACACTGAAGCTTTCTTT.

CDR3 DNA: TGTGCCAGCTCTCCGGGACTAGCGGGGCACCAAGAGACCCAGTACTTC. Translation: CASSPGLAGHQETQYF. V usage is TRBV18 and J usage is TRBJ2-5; 13 bases line up with TRBD2. Germline V CDR1 and CDR2: KGHSH, LQKENI. Trimming cost V 6 bases and J 0 bases; bases outside gene matches: 4. The CDR3 has 16 residues.

V usage is TRBV4-1 and J usage is TRBJ1-6, with a possible D match to TRBD1 (5 bases). The germline gives CDR1 MGHRA, CDR2 YSYEKL. The CDR3 contains 14 residues. V was pared by 0 bases and J by 7 bases, with 7 bases between. The DNA of the CDR3 is TGCGCCAGCAGCCAAGACCAGGGAAATTCACCCCTCCACTTT. It yields the protein CASSQDQGNSPLHF.

V gene TRBV4-1 combines with J gene TRBJ2-7, with 10 positions matching TRBD1. CDR3 length: 14 amino acids. With 2 bases clipped from V and 4 bases from J, the junction kept 2 bases outside the gene matches. CDR1 and CDR2 from the germline V gene are MGHRA and YSYEKL. CDR3 bases: TGCGCCAGCAGCCAACGGGACAGGGGTTACGAGCAGTACTTC. Residues: CASSQRDRGYEQYF.

The chain carries TRBV7-2 and TRBJ2-5, with D possibly TRBD2 on 6 matching bases. V was cut by 2 bases and J by 3 bases, with 10 bases left in between. The CDR3 totals 14 residues. Germline assignment: CDR1 SGHTA and CDR2 FQGNSA. For the CDR3, the DNA is TGTGCCAGCAGCTTATGGGGAGGAGAAGAGACCCAGTACTTC. Its translation is CASSLWGGEETQYF. Looking up the rest from reference TRBV7-2 and TRBJ2-5 gives the full variable domain: GAGVSQSPSNKVTEKGKDVELRCDPISGHTALYWYRQSLGQGLEFLIYFQGNSAPDKSGLPSDRFSAERTGGSVSTLTIQRTQQEDSAVYLCASSLWGGEETQYFGPGTRLLVL.

This rearrangement joins TRBV11-2 to TRBJ2-1, with 12 bases aligning to TRBD2. There are 16 residues in the CDR3. With 0 bases clipped from V and 15 bases from J, the junction kept 12 bases outside the gene matches. Germline V lookup: CDR1 SGHAT, CDR2 FQNNGV. This CDR3 reads CASSLEGTSGFHGPFF. CDR3 DNA: TGTGCCAGCAGCTTAGAGGGGACTAGCGGGTTCCATGGTCCGTTCTTC.

V gene TRBV29-1 combines with J gene TRBJ2-3; D gene uncertain. Germline CDR1 and CDR2: SQVTM and ANQGSEA. V dropped 2 bases and J dropped 0 bases, with 15 bases sitting between them. The CDR3 consists of 16 residues. CDR3: CSVESRLETSTDTQYF. The CDR3 region has the DNA TGCAGCGTTGAAAGTCGCCTTGAAACTAGCACAGATACGCAGTATTTT.

The rearrangement links TRBV2 to TRBJ2-5, with D unresolved. From germline, CDR1 is SNHLY and CDR2 FYNNEI. Trimming took 2 bases from V and 1 from J, leaving 8 bases between them. There are 14 residues in the CDR3. The chain's CDR3 is CASSEMGVQETQYF. The CDR3 nucleotides read TGTGCCAGCAGTGAAATGGGTGTCCAAGAGACCCAGTACTTC.

The chain recombines TRBV5-1 with TRBJ1-6, with D possibly TRBD1 on 6 matching bases. Deletions cut 0 bases from V and 6 bases from J, with 10 bases between. Germline-derived CDR1 and CDR2 are SGHRS and YFSETQ. The CDR3 extends over 15 amino acids. In nucleotides, the CDR3 is TGCGCCAGCAGCTTGGAAGGACAGATTAATTCACCCCTCCACTTT. It encodes CASSLEGQINSPLHF.

This CDR3 reads CASIPLGGLAGDEQFF. DNA for the CDR3: TGTGCCAGCATCCCCCTGGGGGGACTAGCGGGGGATGAGCAGTTCTTC. J is TRBJ2-1 and V is TRBV2; 14 bases fit TRBD2. The CDR3 contains 16 residues. The ends lost 7 bases at V and 8 bases at J; junction bases unmatched: 10. Germline assignment: CDR1 SNHLY and CDR2 FYNNEI. The full variable domain, in which reference TRBV2 and TRBJ2-1 provide the parts outside the CDR3, is EPEVTQTPSHQVTQMGQEVILRCVPISNHLYFYWYRQILGQKVEFLVSFYNNEISEKSEIFDDQFSVERPDGSNFTLKIRSTKLEDSAMYFCASIPLGGLAGDEQFFGPGTRLTVL.

This clone came up a few times. The chain is built from TRBV13 and TRBJ2-7, with TRBD1 matching 7 bases. This CDR3 is built from 13 residues. Germline trimming cut 6 bases from V and 1 base from J; bases unmatched to any gene: 3. Germline V gives CDR1 PRHDT, CDR2 FYEKMQ (reference sequence). This chain's CDR3 is CASSQQGSYEQYF. In DNA, the CDR3 is TGTGCCAGCAGTCAACAGGGGTCCTACGAGCAGTACTTC.

The V call is TRBV18, the J call TRBJ2-1; D gene uncertain. The germline V gene has CDR1 KGHSH and CDR2 LQKENI. The CDR3 contains 14 residues. V was cut by 0 bases and J by 6 bases, with 9 bases left in between. CDR3 region: CASSPPNTPNEQFF. CDR3 nucleotide sequence: TGTGCCAGCTCACCACCCAATACCCCCAATGAGCAGTTCTTC. Combining the CDR3 with reference TRBV18 and TRBJ2-1 gives the whole variable domain NAGVMQNPRHLVRRRGQEARLRCSPMKGHSHVYWYRQLPEEGLKFMVYLQKENIIDESGMPKERFSAEFPKEGPSILRIQQVVRGDSAAYFCASSPPNTPNEQFFGPGTRLTVL.

The chain employs TRBV5-1 and TRBJ2-7, with 10 positions matching TRBD1. CDR1 is SGHRS and CDR2 is YFSETQ in the germline V gene. The CDR3 is 16 residues long. V lost 4 bases, J lost 7 bases, and 14 bases stayed unmatched. In nucleotides, the CDR3 is TGCGCCAGCAGCCCTGGGGGGGACAGGGGTTCTACGGAGCAGTACTTC. Translated, it gives CASSPGGDRGSTEQYF.

The chain combines TRBV7-2 with TRBJ2-2; tentatively, D is TRBD1 or TRBD2 (6 bases each). Trimming stripped 4 bases from V and 7 bases from J, with 19 bases between. CDR1 and CDR2 (germline): SGHTA, FQGNSA. This CDR3 spans 16 amino acids. The chain's CDR3 is CASSSRGRDMGGELFF. Here the CDR3 DNA reads TGTGCCAGCAGCTCCCGAGGGCGGGACATGGGCGGGGAGCTGTTTTTT.

V and J are TRBV5-4 and TRBJ2-3, with a tentative D call TRBD2 (6 bases). The CDR3 covers 15 residues. The germline V gene has CDR1 SGHNT and CDR2 YYREEE (reference sequence). V gave up 4 bases and J gave up 0 bases, with 12 bases separating them. CDR3 sequence: CASSLGGVSTDTQYF. CDR3 nucleotides: TGTGCCAGCAGCCTCGGAGGGGTAAGCACAGATACGCAGTATTTT.

The V call is TRBV5-1, the J call TRBJ1-6; tentatively, D is TRBD1 (5 bases). Germline assignment: CDR1 SGHRS and CDR2 YFSETQ. Trimming took 5 bases from V and 8 from J, leaving 20 bases between them. The CDR3 totals 16 residues. DNA of the CDR3: TGCGCCAGCAGGGAGCAGGGACCGGGTGTTTATTCACCCCTCCACTTT. This codes for CASREQGPGVYSPLHF.

This clone was seen only once. This chain links TRBV5-1 with TRBJ2-5, with D possibly TRBD2 on 5 matching bases. Between the trimmed V and J ends, which lost 7 bases and 2 bases, there was a span of 24 bases. Germline-derived CDR1 and CDR2 are SGHRS and YFSETQ. This CDR3 contains 17 residues. CDR3 in DNA: TGCGCCAGCGGACTGTCCGTCCAGGCTAGCCCTCAAGAGACCCAGTACTTC. Its protein is CASGLSVQASPQETQYF.

This clone showed up just once. This chain connects TRBV7-2 to TRBJ2-7, with TRBD2 matching over 12 bases. The CDR3 sequence is 16 residues long. The germline V gene encodes CDR1 SGHTA and CDR2 FQGNSA. V dropped 5 bases and J dropped 5; count of bases not matched to a gene: 10. The CDR3 DNA reads TGTGCCAGCAGCACTGCTAGCGGGAGGGCCAGGAACGAGCAGTACTTC. The encoded protein is CASSTASGRARNEQYF.

The J gene is TRBJ1-1, the V gene TRBV5-8; D ambiguous. The V gene lost 3 bases and the J gene lost 0 bases, with 9 bases spanning the gap. The CDR3 length is 14 residues. Germline V gene sequence: CDR1 SGHTS, CDR2 YDEGEE. CDR3 coding DNA: TGTGCCAGCAGCTCCGGGAATTTGAACACTGAAGCTTTCTTT. Its protein is CASSSGNLNTEAFF.